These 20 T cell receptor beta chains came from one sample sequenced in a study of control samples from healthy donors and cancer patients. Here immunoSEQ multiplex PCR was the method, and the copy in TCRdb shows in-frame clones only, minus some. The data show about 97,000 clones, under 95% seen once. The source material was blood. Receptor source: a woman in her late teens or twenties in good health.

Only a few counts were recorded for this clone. CDR3 DNA: TGTGCCAGCAGCATCCGACAGGGACTAGCCAAAAACATTCAGTACTTC. This encodes CASSIRQGLAKNIQYF. J is TRBJ2-4 and V is TRBV11-2; tentative D call: TRBD1 (7 bases). V gave up 5 bases and J gave up 0 bases, with 14 bases separating them. This CDR3 spans 16 amino acids. From germline, CDR1 is SGHAT and CDR2 FQNNGV.

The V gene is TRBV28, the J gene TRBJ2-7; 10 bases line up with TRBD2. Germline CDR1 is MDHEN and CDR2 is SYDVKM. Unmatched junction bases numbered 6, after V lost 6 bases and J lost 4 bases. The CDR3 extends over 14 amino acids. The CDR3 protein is CASRRTSGYYEQYF. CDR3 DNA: TGTGCCAGCAGGAGGACTAGCGGTTATTACGAGCAGTACTTC.

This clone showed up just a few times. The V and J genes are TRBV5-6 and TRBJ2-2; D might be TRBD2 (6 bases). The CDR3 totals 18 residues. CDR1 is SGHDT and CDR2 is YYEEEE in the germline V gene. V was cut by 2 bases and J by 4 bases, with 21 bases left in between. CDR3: CASSFRRDAGSLTGELFF. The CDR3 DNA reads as TGTGCCAGCAGCTTCCGGAGGGACGCAGGGAGTCTCACCGGGGAGCTGTTTTTT.

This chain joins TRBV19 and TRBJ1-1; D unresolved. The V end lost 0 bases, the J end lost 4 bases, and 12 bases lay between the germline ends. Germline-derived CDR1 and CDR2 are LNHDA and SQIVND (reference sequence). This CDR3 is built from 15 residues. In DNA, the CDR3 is TGTGCCAGTAGTATAGATGGTCTCCTGATCACTGAAGCTTTCTTT. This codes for CASSIDGLLITEAFF.

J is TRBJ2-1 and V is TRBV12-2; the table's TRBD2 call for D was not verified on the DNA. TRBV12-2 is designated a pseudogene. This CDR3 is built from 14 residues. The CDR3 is CASRQPARDNEQFF. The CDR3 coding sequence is TGTGCAAGTCGCCAGCCCGCACGGGACAATGAGCAGTTCTTC.

Here the CDR3 reads CASSLPEVQPQHF. The DNA of the CDR3 is TGTGCCAGCAGCTTACCTGAGGTGCAGCCCCAGCATTTT. The chain has TRBV7-8 and TRBJ1-5; D unresolved. Trimming removed 2 bases from V and 7 bases from J, with 9 bases in between. This CDR3 region has 13 residues. Germline V gene sequence: CDR1 SGHVS, CDR2 FQNEAQ.

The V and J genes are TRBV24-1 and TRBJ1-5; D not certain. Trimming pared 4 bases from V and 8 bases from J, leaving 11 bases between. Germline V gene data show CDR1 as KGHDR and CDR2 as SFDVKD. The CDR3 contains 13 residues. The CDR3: CATSDRGLEPQHF. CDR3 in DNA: TGTGCCACCAGTGACCGAGGTTTGGAGCCCCAGCATTTT.

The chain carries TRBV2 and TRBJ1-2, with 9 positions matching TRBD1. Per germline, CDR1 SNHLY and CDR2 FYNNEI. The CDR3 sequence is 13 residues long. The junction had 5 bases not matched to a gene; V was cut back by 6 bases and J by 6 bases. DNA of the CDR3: TGTGCCAGCAGCCCCACAGGGGGCGATGGCTACACCTTC. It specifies CASSPTGGDGYTF. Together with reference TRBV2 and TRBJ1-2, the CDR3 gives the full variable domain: EPEVTQTPSHQVTQMGQEVILRCVPISNHLYFYWYRQILGQKVEFLVSFYNNEISEKSEIFDDQFSVERPDGSNFTLKIRSTKLEDSAMYFCASSPTGGDGYTFGSGTRLTVV.

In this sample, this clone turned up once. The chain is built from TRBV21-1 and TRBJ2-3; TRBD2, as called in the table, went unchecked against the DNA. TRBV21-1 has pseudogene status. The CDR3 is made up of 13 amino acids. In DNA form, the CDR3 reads TGTGCCAGCAGGTGGGACTACACAGATACGCAGTATTTT. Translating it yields CASRWDYTDTQYF.

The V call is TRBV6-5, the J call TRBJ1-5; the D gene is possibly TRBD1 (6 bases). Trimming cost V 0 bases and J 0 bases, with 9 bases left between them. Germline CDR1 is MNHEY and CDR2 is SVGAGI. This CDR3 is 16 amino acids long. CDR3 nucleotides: TGTGCCAGCAGTTACTCGAACAGGGTTAGCAATCAGCCCCAGCATTTT. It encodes CASSYSNRVSNQPQHF.

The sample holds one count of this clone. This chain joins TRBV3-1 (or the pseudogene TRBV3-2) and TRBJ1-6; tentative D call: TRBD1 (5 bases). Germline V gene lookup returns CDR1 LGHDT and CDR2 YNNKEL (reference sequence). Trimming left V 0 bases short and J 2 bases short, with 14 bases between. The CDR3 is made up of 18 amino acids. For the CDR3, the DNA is TGTGCCAGCAGCCAAGATCCAGGGATTACCCCCTATAATTCACCCCTCCACTTT. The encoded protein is CASSQDPGITPYNSPLHF.

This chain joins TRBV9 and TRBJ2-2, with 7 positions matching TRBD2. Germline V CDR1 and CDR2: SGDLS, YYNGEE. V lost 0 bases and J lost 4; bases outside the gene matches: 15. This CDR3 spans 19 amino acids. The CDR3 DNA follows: TGTGCCAGCAGCGTAGAAAAGGCTAGCGGCTTCCGGGGCACCGGGGAGCTGTTTTTT. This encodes CASSVEKASGFRGTGELFF.

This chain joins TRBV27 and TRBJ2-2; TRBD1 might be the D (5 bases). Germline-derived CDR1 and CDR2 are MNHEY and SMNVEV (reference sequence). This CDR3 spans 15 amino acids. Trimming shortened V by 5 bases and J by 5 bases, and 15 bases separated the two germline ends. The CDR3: CASSPQGFGTGELFF. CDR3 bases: TGTGCCAGCAGTCCTCAGGGTTTCGGGACCGGGGAGCTGTTTTTT.

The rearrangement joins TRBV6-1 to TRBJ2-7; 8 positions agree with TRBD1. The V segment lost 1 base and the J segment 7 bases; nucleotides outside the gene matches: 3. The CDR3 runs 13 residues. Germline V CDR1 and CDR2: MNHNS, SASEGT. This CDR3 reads CASSEGDRGEQYF. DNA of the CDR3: TGTGCCAGCAGTGAAGGCGACAGGGGTGAGCAGTACTTC.

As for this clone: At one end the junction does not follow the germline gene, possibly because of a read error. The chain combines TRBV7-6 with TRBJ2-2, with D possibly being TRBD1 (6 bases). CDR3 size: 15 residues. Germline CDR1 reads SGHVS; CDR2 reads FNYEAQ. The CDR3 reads CASTLGQLNTGELFF. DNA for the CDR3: TGTGCCAGCACCTTAGGACAGCTGAACACCGGGGAGCTGTTTTTT.

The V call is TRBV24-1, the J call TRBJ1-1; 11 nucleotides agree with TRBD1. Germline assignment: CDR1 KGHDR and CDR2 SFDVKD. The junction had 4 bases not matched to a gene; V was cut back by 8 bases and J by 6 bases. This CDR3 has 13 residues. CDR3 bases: TGTGCCACCATGGGACAGGGGGTTTCTGAAGCTTTCTTT. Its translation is CATMGQGVSEAFF.

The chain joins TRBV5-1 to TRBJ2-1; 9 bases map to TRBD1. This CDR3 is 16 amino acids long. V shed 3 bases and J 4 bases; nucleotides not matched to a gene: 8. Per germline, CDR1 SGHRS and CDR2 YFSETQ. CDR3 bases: TGCGCCAGCAGCTCGGCCTGGACAGGGGCTTACAATGAGCAGTTCTTC. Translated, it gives CASSSAWTGAYNEQFF.

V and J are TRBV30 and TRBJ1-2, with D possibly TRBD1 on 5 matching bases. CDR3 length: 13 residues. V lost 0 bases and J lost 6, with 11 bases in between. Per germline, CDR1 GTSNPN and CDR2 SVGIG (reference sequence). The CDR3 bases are TGTGCCTGGAGTGTTGGGGGTTGGAATGGCTACACCTTC. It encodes CAWSVGGWNGYTF.

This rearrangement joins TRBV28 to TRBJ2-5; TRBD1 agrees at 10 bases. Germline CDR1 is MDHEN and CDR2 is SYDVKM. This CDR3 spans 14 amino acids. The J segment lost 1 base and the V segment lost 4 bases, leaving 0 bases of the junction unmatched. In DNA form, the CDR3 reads TGTGCCAGCAGTTGGACAGGGGGCCAAGAGACCCAGTACTTC. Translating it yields CASSWTGGQETQYF. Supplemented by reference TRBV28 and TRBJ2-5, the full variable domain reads DVKVTQSSRYLVKRTGEKVFLECVQDMDHENMFWYRQDPGLGLRLIYFSYDVKMKEKGDIPEGYSVSREKKERFSLILESASTNQTSMYLCASSWTGGQETQYFGPGTRLLVL.

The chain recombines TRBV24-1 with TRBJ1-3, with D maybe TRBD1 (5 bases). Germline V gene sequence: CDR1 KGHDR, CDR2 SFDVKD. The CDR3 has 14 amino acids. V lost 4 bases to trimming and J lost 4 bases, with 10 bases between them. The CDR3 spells CATSDQGVGNTIYF. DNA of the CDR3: TGTGCCACCAGTGACCAGGGAGTCGGAAACACCATATATTTT.